Listed below are T cell receptor beta chains from one sample, sequenced in a study of cytomegalovirus exposure and HLA in healthy donors. The table came from immunoSEQ multiplex PCR; TCRdb's copy has only in-frame clones and leaves some out. The table includes roughly 200,000 clones, 70% to 80% detected once. Sequenced material: PBMCs. These TCRs come from a woman in her thirties in good health and CMV-seropositive. Both conserved end residues are trimmed from each CDR3. Each record gives: CDR3 protein, V gene, J gene, D gene. A D gene is named only where the DNA matches it firmly.

ASSPGLTGELF	TRBV27	TRBJ2-2	NA
ASSFLRDSRRYEQY	TRBV11-3	TRBJ2-7	TRBD1
ASSLAWTAGGPLGNTGELF	TRBV5-1	TRBJ2-2	TRBD2
ASSSPPGETQY	TRBV7-9	TRBJ2-5	NA
ASSAVAGGTGELF	TRBV2	TRBJ2-2	TRBD2
ASSPGGNLH	TRBV7-9	TRBJ1-6	NA
ASSPRPGVYNQPQH	TRBV14	TRBJ1-5	NA
ASKQGDIHTDTQY	TRBV2	TRBJ2-3	NA
SVGQRMNTEAF	TRBV29-1	TRBJ1-1	NA
ASSLSIRTGAFHEQY	TRBV5-6	TRBJ2-7	TRBD1
ASRGGTGIGELF	TRBV6-4	TRBJ2-2	NA